Each of the 5 T cell receptor beta chains below was sequenced from the same sample in a study of CD8 T cells in ankylosing spondylitis. The antigens of these receptors remain unknown. TCRdb ran MiXCR on the 5' RACE reads and lists one entry per CDR3 protein. The table records roughly 90,000 distinct CDR3 sequences, 9% of them present only once. General study findings and limits: A TCR beta motif of several highly homologous variants appeared characteristic of ankylosing spondylitis blood.

The source material was blood, either unsorted or a sorted T cell fraction (not recorded which). These receptors were obtained from a male donor with ankylosing spondylitis.

This clonotype was counted a few times. J is TRBJ2-2 and V is TRBV12-3 or TRBV12-4, with a possible D match to TRBD2 (5 bases). Trimming removed 6 bases from V and 4 bases from J, with 18 bases in between. The CDR3 has 16 amino acids. The CDR3 nucleotides read TGTGCCAGCAGGGCCGCACTGGGGAGAGGCACCGGGGAGCTGTTTTTT. Translation gives CASRAALGRGTGELFF.

The table lists this clonotype with a few counts. The rearrangement links TRBV6-1 to TRBJ1-5; 8 bases are shared with TRBD1. Looked up from germline, CDR1 is MNHNS and CDR2 is SASEGT. The CDR3 is 15 amino acids. The V and J ends lost 8 bases and 4 bases, in that order; junction bases with no gene match: 10. The CDR3 nucleotides read TGTGCCAGCGCGGTTGGACAGGGAGGGAATCAGCCCCAGCATTTT. Translated, it gives CASAVGQGGNQPQHF.

The sample holds a few counts of this clonotype. The genes are TRBV6-1 and TRBJ1-3, with D possibly matching TRBD1 (5 bases). This CDR3 is 17 amino acids long. The germline V gene has CDR1 MNHNS and CDR2 SASEGT. V lost 7 bases to trimming and J lost 1 base, with 20 bases between them. The CDR3 here is CASTPRDGTLSGNTIYF. The CDR3, as DNA: TGTGCCAGCACACCCCGGGACGGAACCCTATCTGGAAACACCATATATTTT.

The chain combines TRBV6-1 with TRBJ2-1, with no clear D. Germline V CDR1 and CDR2: MNHNS, SASEGT. Trimming stripped 8 bases from V and 1 base from J, with 6 bases between. CDR3 length: 12 residues. Here the CDR3 reads CASGVSYNEQFF. CDR3 nucleotides: TGTGCCAGCGGTGTATCCTACAATGAGCAGTTCTTC.

This clonotype showed up just a few times. V usage is TRBV7-8 and J usage is TRBJ2-7, with D unclear. CDR3 length equals 12 residues. Trimming took 5 bases from V and 2 from J, leaving 7 bases between them. CDR1 SGHVS and CDR2 FQNEAQ come from the germline V gene. CDR3 amino acids: CASSGETYEQYV. DNA for the CDR3: TGTGCCAGCAGCGGGGAAACCTACGAGCAGTACGTC.